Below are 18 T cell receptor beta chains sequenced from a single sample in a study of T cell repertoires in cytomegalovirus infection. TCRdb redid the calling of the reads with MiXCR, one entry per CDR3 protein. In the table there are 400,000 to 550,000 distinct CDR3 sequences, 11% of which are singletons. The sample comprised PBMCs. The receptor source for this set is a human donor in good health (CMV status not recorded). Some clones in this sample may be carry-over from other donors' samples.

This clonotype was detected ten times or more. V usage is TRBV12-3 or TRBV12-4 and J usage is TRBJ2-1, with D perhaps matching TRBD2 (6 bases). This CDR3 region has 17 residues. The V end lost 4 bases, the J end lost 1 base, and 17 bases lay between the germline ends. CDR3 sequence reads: CASSSPFGGTSYNEQFF. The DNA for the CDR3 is TGTGCCAGCAGTTCCCCCTTTGGCGGGACGTCCTACAATGAGCAGTTCTTC.

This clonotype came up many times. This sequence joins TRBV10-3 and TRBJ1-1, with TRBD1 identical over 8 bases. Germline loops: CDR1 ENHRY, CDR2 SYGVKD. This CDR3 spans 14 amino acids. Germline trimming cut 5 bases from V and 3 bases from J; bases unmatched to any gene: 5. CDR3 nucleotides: TGTGCCATCAGTCCCGGGACAGGTCACACTGAAGCTTTCTTT. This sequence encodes CAISPGTGHTEAFF.

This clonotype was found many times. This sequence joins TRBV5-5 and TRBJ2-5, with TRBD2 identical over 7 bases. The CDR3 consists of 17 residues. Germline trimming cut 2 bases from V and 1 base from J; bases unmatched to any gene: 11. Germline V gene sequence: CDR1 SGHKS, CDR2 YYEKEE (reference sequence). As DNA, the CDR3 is TGTGCCAGCAGCTTCTTCGCAGCGGGACGAATCCAAGAGACCCAGTACTTC. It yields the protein CASSFFAAGRIQETQYF.

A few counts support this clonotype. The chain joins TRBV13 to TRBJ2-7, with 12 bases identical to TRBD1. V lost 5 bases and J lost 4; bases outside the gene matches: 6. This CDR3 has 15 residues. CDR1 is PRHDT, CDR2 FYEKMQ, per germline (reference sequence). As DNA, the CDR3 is TGTGCCAGCAGCACCGGGACAGGGGGCGGGTACGAGCAGTACTTC. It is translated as CASSTGTGGGYEQYF.

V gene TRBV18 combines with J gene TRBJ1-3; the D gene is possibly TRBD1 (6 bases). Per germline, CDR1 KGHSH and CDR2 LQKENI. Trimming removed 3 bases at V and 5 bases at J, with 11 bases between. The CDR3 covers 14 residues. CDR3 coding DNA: TGTGCCAGCTCACCCCAACAGGGCCGAAACACCATATATTTT. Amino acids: CASSPQQGRNTIYF.

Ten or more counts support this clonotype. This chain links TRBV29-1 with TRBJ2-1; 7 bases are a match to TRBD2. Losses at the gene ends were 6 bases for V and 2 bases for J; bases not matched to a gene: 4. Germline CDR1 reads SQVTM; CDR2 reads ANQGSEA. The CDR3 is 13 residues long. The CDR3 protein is CSVGGRTYNEQFF. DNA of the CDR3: TGCAGCGTCGGGGGGAGGACCTACAATGAGCAGTTCTTC.

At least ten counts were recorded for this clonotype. CDR3 residues: CASSLGDEVGTEAFF. The CDR3 region has the DNA TGTGCCAGCAGCTTAGGGGATGAGGTGGGCACTGAAGCTTTCTTT. The chain is built from TRBV7-9 and TRBJ1-1; D unclear. CDR3 size: 15 residues. Trimming left V 1 base short and J 4 bases short, with 13 bases between. CDR1 is SEHNR and CDR2 is FQNEAQ in the germline V gene (reference sequence).

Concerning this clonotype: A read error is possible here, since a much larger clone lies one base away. The DNA of the CDR3 is TGTGCCAGCAGCTTAGGGACTAGCGAGGTCACAGATACGCAGTATTTT. It encodes CASSLGTSEVTDTQYF. The chain employs TRBV7-2 and TRBJ2-3; 9 bases align to TRBD2. The CDR3 has 16 residues. Germline CDR1 reads SGHTA; CDR2 reads FQGNSA. J gave up 2 bases and V 1 base, and 4 bases lay outside the gene matches. Complete variable domain (other parts from reference TRBV7-2 and TRBJ2-3): GAGVSQSPSNKVTEKGKDVELRCDPISGHTALYWYRQSLGQGLEFLIYFQGNSAPDKSGLPSDRFSAERTGGSVSTLTIQRTQQEDSAVYLCASSLGTSEVTDTQYFGPGTRLTVL.

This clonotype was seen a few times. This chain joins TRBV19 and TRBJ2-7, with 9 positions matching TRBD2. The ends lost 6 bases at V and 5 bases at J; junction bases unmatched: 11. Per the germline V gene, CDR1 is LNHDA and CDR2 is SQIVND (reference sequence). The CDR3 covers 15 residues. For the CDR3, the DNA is TGTGCCAGTAGCATCCTAGCGGGACGTTCCCACGAGCAGTACTTC. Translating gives CASSILAGRSHEQYF. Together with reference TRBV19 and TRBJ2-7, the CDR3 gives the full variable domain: DGGITQSPKYLFRKEGQNVTLSCEQNLNHDAMYWYRQDPGQGLRLIYYSQIVNDFQKGDIAEGYSVSREKKESFPLTVTSAQKNPTAFYLCASSILAGRSHEQYFGPGTRLTVT.

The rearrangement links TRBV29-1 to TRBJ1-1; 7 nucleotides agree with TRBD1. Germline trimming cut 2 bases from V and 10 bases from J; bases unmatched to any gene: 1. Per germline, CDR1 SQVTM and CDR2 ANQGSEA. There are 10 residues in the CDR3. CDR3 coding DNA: TGCAGCGTTGAAAGGGGGCGAGCTTTCTTT. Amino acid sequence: CSVERGRAFF. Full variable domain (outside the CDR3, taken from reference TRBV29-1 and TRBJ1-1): SAVISQKPSRDICQRGTSLTIQCQVDSQVTMMFWYRQQPGQSLTLIATANQGSEATYESGFVIDKFPISRPNLTFSTLTVSNMSPEDSSIYLCSVERGRAFFGQGTRLTVV.

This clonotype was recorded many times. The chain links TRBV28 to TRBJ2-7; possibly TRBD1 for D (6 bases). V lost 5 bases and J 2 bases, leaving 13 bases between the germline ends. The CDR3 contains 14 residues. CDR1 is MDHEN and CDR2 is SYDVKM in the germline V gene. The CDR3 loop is CASSPPDSPYEQYF. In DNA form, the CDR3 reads TGTGCCAGCAGTCCCCCGGACAGTCCCTACGAGCAGTACTTC.

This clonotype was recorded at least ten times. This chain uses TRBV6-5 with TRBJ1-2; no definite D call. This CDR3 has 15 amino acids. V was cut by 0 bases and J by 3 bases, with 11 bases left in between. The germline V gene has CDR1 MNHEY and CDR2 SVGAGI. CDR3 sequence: CASSYSREADYGYTF. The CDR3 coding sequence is TGTGCCAGCAGTTACTCGAGGGAGGCGGACTATGGCTACACCTTC.

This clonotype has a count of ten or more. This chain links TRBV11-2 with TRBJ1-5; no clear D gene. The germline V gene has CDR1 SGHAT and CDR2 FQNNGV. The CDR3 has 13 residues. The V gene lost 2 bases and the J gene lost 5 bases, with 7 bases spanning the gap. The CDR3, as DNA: TGTGCCAGCAGCTTATTTATTGATCAGCCCCAGCATTTT. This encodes CASSLFIDQPQHF.

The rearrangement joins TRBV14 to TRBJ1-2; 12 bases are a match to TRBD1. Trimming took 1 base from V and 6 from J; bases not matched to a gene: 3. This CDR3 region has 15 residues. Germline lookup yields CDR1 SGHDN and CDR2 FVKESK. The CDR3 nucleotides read TGTGCCAGCAGCCAAGGTGGGACAGGGGGCGATGGCTACACCTTC. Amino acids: CASSQGGTGGDGYTF. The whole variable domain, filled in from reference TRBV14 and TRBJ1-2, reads EAGVTQFPSHSVIEKGQTVTLRCDPISGHDNLYWYRRVMGKEIKFLLHFVKESKQDESGMPNNRFLAERTGGTYSTLKVQPAELEDSGVYFCASSQGGTGGDGYTFGSGTRLTVV.

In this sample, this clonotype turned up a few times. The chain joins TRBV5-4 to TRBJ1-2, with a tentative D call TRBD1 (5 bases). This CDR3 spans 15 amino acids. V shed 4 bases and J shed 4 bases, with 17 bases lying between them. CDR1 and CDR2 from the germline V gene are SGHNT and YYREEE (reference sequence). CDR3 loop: CASSVPREWGYGYTF. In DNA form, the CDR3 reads TGTGCCAGCAGCGTCCCCAGGGAGTGGGGCTATGGCTACACCTTC.

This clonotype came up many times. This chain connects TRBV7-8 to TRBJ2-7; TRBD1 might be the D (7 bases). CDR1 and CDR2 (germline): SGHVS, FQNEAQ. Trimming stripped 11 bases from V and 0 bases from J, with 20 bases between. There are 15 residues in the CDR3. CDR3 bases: TGTGCCTCCGCCGGGGGACAGATAGCCTCCTACGAGCAGTACTTC. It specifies CASAGGQIASYEQYF.

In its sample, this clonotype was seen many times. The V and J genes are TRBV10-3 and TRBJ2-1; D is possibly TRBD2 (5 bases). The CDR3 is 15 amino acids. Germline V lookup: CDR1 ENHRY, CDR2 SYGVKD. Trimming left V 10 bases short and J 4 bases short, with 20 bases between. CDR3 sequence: CATHPDSRKYNEQFF. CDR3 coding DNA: TGTGCCACCCACCCGGACTCACGAAAATACAATGAGCAGTTCTTC.

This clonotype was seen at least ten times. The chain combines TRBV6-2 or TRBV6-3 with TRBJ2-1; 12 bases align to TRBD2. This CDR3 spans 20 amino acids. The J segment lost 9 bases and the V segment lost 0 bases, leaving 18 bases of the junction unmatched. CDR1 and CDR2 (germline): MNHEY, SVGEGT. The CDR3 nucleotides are TGTGCCAGCAGTTACTCGAGGTCCCGGGCTAGCGGGGGGGCCGTAGGTGAGCAGTTCTTC. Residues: CASSYSRSRASGGAVGEQFF.